These 27 T cell receptor beta chains originate from one sample sequenced in a study of shared clonotypes between healthy human individuals. The naive CD8 population came from CD45RO-negative cells selected for CCR7, without terminally differentiated effector memory CD45RA+ cells. Sequenced by immunoSEQ multiplex PCR; TCRdb stores in-frame clones only, minus some. The data contain millions of clones, approximately 94% of them singletons. Sequencing was carried out using naive CD8+ T cells sorted from blood. These receptors all stem from a man younger than 35 in good health.

As regards this clone: Other DNA variants within this sample encode the same CDR3. This rearrangement joins TRBV4-1 to TRBJ2-7; D perhaps matches TRBD1 (6 bases). The germline V gene encodes CDR1 MGHRA and CDR2 YSYEKL. The CDR3 length is 15 residues. The V and J ends lost 0 bases and 3 bases respectively, with 12 bases between them. The CDR3 DNA sequence: TGCGCCAGCAGCCAAGATCGGGGACAATACTACGAGCAGTACTTC. Protein product: CASSQDRGQYYEQYF.

This clone appeared a single time. Different DNA sequences within this sample yield the same CDR3. V usage is TRBV13 and J usage is TRBJ2-3; 9 positions agree with TRBD2. Unmatched junction bases numbered 2, after V lost 0 bases and J lost 4 bases. The CDR3 spans 15 residues. CDR1 PRHDT and CDR2 FYEKMQ come from the germline V gene (reference sequence). CDR3 in amino acids: CASSLGRGGPDTQYF. The CDR3 coding sequence is TGTGCCAGCAGCTTAGGGCGGGGGGGCCCAGATACGCAGTATTTT.

The CDR3 loop is CASSESGGPNYEQYF. DNA for the CDR3: TGTGCCAGCAGCGAAAGCGGGGGGCCGAATTACGAGCAGTACTTC. The chain is built from TRBV9 and TRBJ2-7, with TRBD2 matching 9 bases. V dropped 3 bases and J dropped 4; count of bases not matched to a gene: 8. This CDR3 is 15 amino acids long. Germline assignment: CDR1 SGDLS and CDR2 YYNGEE. Filled out from reference TRBV9 and TRBJ2-7, the complete variable domain reads DSGVTQTPKHLITATGQRVTLRCSPRSGDLSVYWYQQSLDQGLQFLIQYYNGEERAKGNILERFSAQQFPDLHSELNLSSLELGDSALYFCASSESGGPNYEQYFGPGTRLTVT.

The chain's CDR3 is CASRAGTYTGELFF. The CDR3 DNA sequence: TGTGCCAGCCGGGCCGGGACCTACACCGGGGAGCTGTTTTTT. The chain employs TRBV6-1 and TRBJ2-2; D is perhaps TRBD1 or TRBD2 (5 bases each). V was shortened by 8 bases and J by 3 bases, with 13 bases between the two germline ends. In germline, CDR1 is MNHNS, CDR2 SASEGT. The CDR3 runs to 14 residues.

J is TRBJ2-7 and V is TRBV5-6; D unclear. The germline V gene has CDR1 SGHDT and CDR2 YYEEEE. This CDR3 contains 14 residues. Trimming left V 7 bases short and J 5 bases short, with 19 bases between. Written as DNA, the CDR3 is TGTGCCAGCTCACTGGGTGGCGTCATCCACGAGCAGTACTTC. Amino acid sequence: CASSLGGVIHEQYF. Full variable domain (outside the CDR3, taken from reference TRBV5-6 and TRBJ2-7): DAGVTQSPTHLIKTRGQQVTLRCSPKSGHDTVSWYQQALGQGPQFIFQYYEEEERQRGNFPDRFSGHQFPNYSSELNVNALLLGDSALYLCASSLGGVIHEQYFGPGTRLTVT.

This clone was counted a single time. This rearrangement joins TRBV6-6 to TRBJ2-1, with TRBD2 matching 13 bases. V dropped 8 bases and J dropped 5; count of bases not matched to a gene: 0. This CDR3 region has 13 residues. Germline V gives CDR1 MNHNY, CDR2 SVGAGI (reference sequence). The CDR3 sequence: CASGLAGDNEQFF. Here the CDR3 DNA reads TGTGCCAGCGGACTAGCGGGGGACAATGAGCAGTTCTTC.

The chain combines TRBV28 with TRBJ1-5; 10 positions match TRBD1. The trim removed 5 bases at V and 7 bases at J, leaving 8 bases unmatched. The germline V gene has CDR1 MDHEN and CDR2 SYDVKM. CDR3 length equals 15 residues. This chain's CDR3 is CASSRDRGGWQPQHF. The CDR3 DNA follows: TGTGCCAGCAGTCGGGACAGGGGAGGATGGCAGCCCCAGCATTTT.

The V and J genes are TRBV15 and TRBJ2-2, with D possibly TRBD2 on 5 matching bases. The V and J ends lost 3 bases and 7 bases respectively, with 9 bases between them. CDR3 length: 13 amino acids. Germline V gene lookup returns CDR1 LNHNV and CDR2 YYDKDF (reference sequence). CDR3: CATSSGLYGELFF. DNA of the CDR3: TGTGCCACCAGCAGCGGACTCTACGGGGAGCTGTTTTTT.

V is TRBV27 and J is TRBJ2-1; 7 bases are shared with TRBD1. Germline V lookup: CDR1 MNHEY, CDR2 SMNVEV (reference sequence). The V gene end was trimmed by 6 bases and the J gene end by 4 bases; junction bases not matched to a gene: 6. The CDR3 contains 14 residues. The CDR3 DNA reads as TGTGCCAGCAGCCTCAGGGGGTGGTACAATGAGCAGTTCTTC. Its protein is CASSLRGWYNEQFF.

This clone has just one count. This chain connects TRBV19 to TRBJ2-7; D possibly corresponds to TRBD1 (5 bases). This CDR3 is 14 amino acids long. V lost 3 bases and J 4 bases, leaving 13 bases between the germline ends. In germline, CDR1 is LNHDA, CDR2 SQIVND (reference sequence). DNA of the CDR3: TGTGCCAGTAGTATGGCCACTCCAGGGTACGAGCAGTACTTC. It yields the protein CASSMATPGYEQYF.

This rearrangement joins TRBV28 to TRBJ2-7; 7 nucleotides line up with TRBD2. V was clipped by 2 bases and J by 2 bases; unmatched bases: 9. Germline-derived CDR1 and CDR2 are MDHEN and SYDVKM. CDR3 size: 16 residues. The CDR3 DNA reads TGTGCCAGCAGTTTAGAAGGTGGGAGGGCCGCCTACGAGCAGTACTTC. This translates into CASSLEGGRAAYEQYF.

V usage is TRBV14 and J usage is TRBJ2-1, with 7 bases identical to TRBD2. Germline CDR1 and CDR2: SGHDN and FVKESK. The CDR3 is 14 amino acids. V lost 6 bases, J lost 6 bases, and 8 bases stayed unmatched. CDR3 sequence (DNA): TGTGCCAGCAGTCTTTCGGCTAGCGGCAATGAGCAGTTCTTC. It translates to CASSLSASGNEQFF.

This clone has only one observation. The chain links TRBV6-5 to TRBJ1-5, with 7 bases identical to TRBD1. The CDR3 consists of 14 residues. The trim removed 5 bases at V and 6 bases at J, leaving 7 bases unmatched. Germline CDR1 is MNHEY and CDR2 is SVGAGI. The CDR3 coding sequence is TGTGCCAGCAGTCCCGACAGGGAACTTCAGCCCCAGCATTTT. It yields the protein CASSPDRELQPQHF.

This sequence joins TRBV6-5 and TRBJ2-5, with a weak D call TRBD2 (6 bases). From germline, CDR1 is MNHEY and CDR2 SVGAGI. The CDR3 is 14 amino acids. Between the trimmed V and J ends, which lost 5 bases and 2 bases, there was a span of 12 bases. In DNA form, the CDR3 reads TGTGCCAGCAGTCCCGGGACTCTACAAGAGACCCAGTACTTC. Translated: CASSPGTLQETQYF.

This chain links TRBV9 with TRBJ2-7; maybe TRBD1 (5 bases). The ends were cut back, 0 bases at V and 2 bases at J, with 9 bases in the middle. The V gene's germline CDR1 is SGDLS and CDR2 YYNGEE. The CDR3 is made up of 14 amino acids. The CDR3 nucleotides are TGTGCCAGCAGCGTAGAACAGGCTGCCTACGAGCAGTACTTC. The encoded protein is CASSVEQAAYEQYF.

This chain connects TRBV27 to TRBJ2-7; D gene ambiguous. Per germline, CDR1 MNHEY and CDR2 SMNVEV (reference sequence). The CDR3 extends over 13 amino acids. V was shortened by 9 bases and J by 6 bases, with 18 bases between the two germline ends. CDR3 protein: CASSQGSAIEQYF. As DNA, the CDR3 is TGTGCCAGTTCACAAGGGTCAGCAATCGAGCAGTACTTC.

The V gene is TRBV6-5, the J gene TRBJ1-2; 9 bases fit TRBD1. This CDR3 has 14 amino acids. V shed 6 bases and J 8 bases; nucleotides not matched to a gene: 10. Germline V gene sequence: CDR1 MNHEY, CDR2 SVGAGI. In DNA, the CDR3 is TGTGCCAGCAGCCCTGGGACAGGGAAGTCAGGCTACACCTTC. Translation: CASSPGTGKSGYTF.

The J gene is TRBJ2-7, the V gene TRBV7-9; TRBD2 matches 8 bases. V lost 3 bases, J lost 2 bases, and 3 bases stayed unmatched. The CDR3 spans 14 residues. The germline V gene has CDR1 SEHNR and CDR2 FQNEAQ (reference sequence). The CDR3 loop reads CASSLTSVPYEQYF. In DNA, the CDR3 is TGTGCCAGCAGCTTGACTAGCGTACCCTACGAGCAGTACTTC.

The V call is TRBV2, the J call TRBJ1-6; 7 positions agree with TRBD1. The germline CDR1 and CDR2 sequences are SNHLY and FYNNEI. This CDR3 has 14 residues. The trim removed 6 bases at V and 13 bases at J, leaving 12 bases unmatched. Written as DNA, the CDR3 is TGTGCCAGCAGCCTCTCCGGGACAGTTTATCCCCTCCACTTT. It specifies CASSLSGTVYPLHF.

In its sample, this clone was seen once. The chain couples TRBV7-9 to TRBJ2-1, with 10 bases fitting TRBD1. This CDR3 contains 12 residues. The trim removed 6 bases at V and 7 bases at J, leaving 0 bases unmatched. Germline lookup yields CDR1 SEHNR and CDR2 FQNEAQ (reference sequence). The CDR3 spells CASRDRGNEQFF. The CDR3, as DNA: TGTGCCAGCAGGGACAGGGGGAATGAGCAGTTCTTC.

This chain joins TRBV5-4 and TRBJ2-1; 8 bases are shared with TRBD2. The CDR3 is 13 residues long. CDR1 is SGHNT, CDR2 YYREEE, per germline (reference sequence). The trim removed 0 bases at V and 10 bases at J, leaving 3 bases unmatched. The CDR3 reads CASSLVTGGEQFF. The CDR3 nucleotides are TGTGCCAGCAGCTTGGTTACGGGAGGGGAGCAGTTCTTC. The entire variable domain, with the rest obtained from reference TRBV5-4 and TRBJ2-1, is as follows: ETGVTQSPTHLIKTRGQQVTLRCSSQSGHNTVSWYQQALGQGPQFIFQYYREEENGRGNFPPRFSGLQFPNYSSELNVNALELDDSALYLCASSLVTGGEQFFGPGTRLTVL.

A remark on this clone: Other DNA sequences in the same sample also yield this CDR3. This sequence joins TRBV7-9 and TRBJ2-7; D remains unclear. The germline V gene encodes CDR1 SEHNR and CDR2 FQNEAQ (reference sequence). CDR3 length equals 12 residues. Trimming removed 5 bases at V and 4 bases at J, with 9 bases between. Here the CDR3 reads CASSADGYEQYF. The DNA for the CDR3 is TGTGCCAGCAGCGCGGACGGGTACGAGCAGTACTTC.

The chain carries TRBV5-6 and TRBJ2-5; D gene uncertain. Trimming took 2 bases from V and 0 from J, leaving 8 bases between them. The CDR3 length is 14 residues. Germline values: CDR1 SGHDT, CDR2 YYEEEE. CDR3: CASSFQSYQETQYF. CDR3 DNA: TGTGCCAGCAGCTTCCAGTCGTACCAAGAGACCCAGTACTTC.

This clone is a singleton in its sample. Other DNA variants within this sample encode the same CDR3. This chain uses TRBV27 with TRBJ2-1; unclear D gene. The V gene lost 2 bases and the J gene lost 1 base, with 9 bases spanning the gap. This CDR3 has 15 residues. CDR1 MNHEY and CDR2 SMNVEV come from the germline V gene (reference sequence). The chain's CDR3 is CASSLRQASYNEQFF. Written as DNA, the CDR3 is TGTGCCAGCAGTTTAAGGCAGGCGTCCTACAATGAGCAGTTCTTC.

The rearrangement joins TRBV6-4 to TRBJ2-4; D possibly matches TRBD1 or TRBD2 (6 bases each). CDR1 MRHNA and CDR2 SNTAGT come from the germline V gene. V was trimmed by 6 bases and J by 6 bases, leaving 18 bases between them. The CDR3 has 15 residues. The CDR3 DNA sequence: TGTGCCAGCAGGGGCAACAGGGACTGGGTAAACATTCAGTACTTC. Protein: CASRGNRDWVNIQYF.

The genes are TRBV13 and TRBJ2-4; the D gene is possibly TRBD1 (6 bases). CDR3 length equals 15 residues. V was pared by 7 bases and J by 0 bases, with 13 bases between. The germline V gene encodes CDR1 PRHDT and CDR2 FYEKMQ (reference sequence). The DNA for the CDR3 is TGTGCCAGCACGAGGGGGAACCTAGCCAAAAACATTCAGTACTTC. As protein: CASTRGNLAKNIQYF.

The chain uses TRBV4-1 and TRBJ2-1; D perhaps matches TRBD2 (6 bases). The germline V and J ends were trimmed by 2 bases and 5 bases, with 19 bases remaining between them. The germline V gene has CDR1 MGHRA and CDR2 YSYEKL. The CDR3 totals 17 residues. The CDR3 region is CASSQPLPGLIDNEQFF. The CDR3 region has the DNA TGCGCCAGCAGCCAACCTCTTCCGGGACTGATTGACAATGAGCAGTTCTTC.